This is a list of T cell receptor beta chains from one sample in a study of shared clonotypes between healthy human individuals. The table came from immunoSEQ multiplex PCR; TCRdb's copy has only in-frame clones and leaves some out. Of 1 million to 1.2 million clones in the sample, around 77% were seen once. The sequenced sample was memory CD4+ T cells from PBMCs. Receptors were obtained from a man between 18 and 35 years old in good health. Some clones in this sample may be carry-over from other donors' samples. CDR3s include the opening cysteine and the closing phenylalanine or tryptophan. A D gene is named only where the DNA matches it firmly. Clone size appears in some rows only: once, few, many, or a class for an expanded clone.

v_call	clone_size	cdr3_length	d_call	j_call	cdr3_aa	cdr3_nt
TRBV14	few	15	.	TRBJ1-5	CASSQDEYSNQPQHF	TGTGCCAGCAGCCAAGATGAGTATAGCAATCAGCCCCAGCATTTT
TRBV9	.	15	.	TRBJ2-3	CASSPGPREADTQYF	TGTGCCAGCAGCCCGGGACCCCGAGAAGCAGATACGCAGTATTTT
TRBV28	.	16	TRBD1	TRBJ2-7	CASYHLPGQGIDEQYF	TGTGCCAGTTACCACCTTCCGGGACAGGGGATAGACGAGCAGTACTTC
TRBV28	.	19	TRBD1	TRBJ1-5	CASSLVRGGGQALVQPQHF	TGTGCCAGCAGTTTGGTAAGGGGCGGCGGACAGGCTTTAGTTCAGCCCCAGCATTTT
TRBV28	.	14	.	TRBJ1-3	CASSLVQAGNTIYF	TGTGCCAGCAGTTTAGTCCAGGCTGGAAACACCATATATTTT
TRBV2	.	12	.	TRBJ2-2	CASTRDQGELFF	TGTGCCAGCACCCGAGATCAGGGCGAGCTGTTTTTT
TRBV11-2	.	13	.	TRBJ1-2	CASSFTSFNGYTF	TGTGCCAGCAGCTTCACAAGTTTCAATGGCTACACCTTC
TRBV7-9	once	16	.	TRBJ1-1	CASSSNDVRANTEAFF	TGTGCCAGCAGTTCAAACGACGTCAGGGCGAACACTGAAGCTTTCTTT
TRBV28	.	15	.	TRBJ1-5	CASSFVAGGNQPQHF	TGTGCCAGCAGTTTTGTGGCAGGGGGCAATCAGCCCCAGCATTTT
TRBV18	.	16	TRBD1	TRBJ2-2	CASSQNTGATTGELFF	TGTGCCAGCTCACAAAATACAGGGGCGACAACCGGGGAGCTGTTTTTT
TRBV7-8	.	16	.	TRBJ2-3	CASRFSVDPGTDTQYF	TGTGCCAGCAGATTTTCCGTAGACCCAGGCACAGATACGCAGTATTTT
TRBV4-1	.	14	.	TRBJ2-7	CASSARGRDYEQYF	TGCGCCAGCAGCGCTCGGGGCAGGGACTACGAGCAGTACTTC
TRBV7-6	.	15	.	TRBJ2-1	CASSSPAMRLHEQFF	TGTGCCAGCAGCTCCCCGGCTATGCGGTTACATGAGCAGTTCTTC